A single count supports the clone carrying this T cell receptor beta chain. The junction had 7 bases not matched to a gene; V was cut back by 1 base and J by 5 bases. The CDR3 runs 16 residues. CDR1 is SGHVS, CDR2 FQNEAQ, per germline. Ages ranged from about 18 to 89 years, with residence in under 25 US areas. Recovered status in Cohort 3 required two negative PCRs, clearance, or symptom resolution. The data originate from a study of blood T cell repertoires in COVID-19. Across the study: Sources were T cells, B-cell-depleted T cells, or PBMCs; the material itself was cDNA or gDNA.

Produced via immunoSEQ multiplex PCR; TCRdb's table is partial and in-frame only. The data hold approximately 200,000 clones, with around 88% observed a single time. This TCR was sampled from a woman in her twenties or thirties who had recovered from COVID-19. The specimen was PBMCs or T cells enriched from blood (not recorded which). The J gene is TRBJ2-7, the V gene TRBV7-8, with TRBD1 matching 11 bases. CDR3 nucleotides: TGTGCCAGCAGCTTAGAATCAGGGACAGGGGGTAACGAGCAGTACTTC. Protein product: CASSLESGTGGNEQYF.